A selection of T cell receptor beta chains follows, all from one sample in a study of CD8 T cells in ankylosing spondylitis. TCRdb re-analysed the 5' RACE reads in MiXCR, keeping a single row per CDR3 protein. The profile shows about 540,000 distinct CDR3 sequences, roughly 13% of them singletons. The specimen was blood, either unsorted or a sorted T cell fraction (not recorded which). The receptors originated from a male donor with ankylosing spondylitis. CDR3s include the opening cysteine and the closing phenylalanine or tryptophan. D genes are given only for firm matches. Clone size appears in some rows only: once, few, many, or a class for an expanded clone.

CDR3nt: TGTGCCAGCAGCTTGGGAGGGGGAGGACTCTATGGCTACACCTTC
CDR3aa: CASSLGGGGLYGYTF
j_gene: TRBJ1-2
v_gene: TRBV5-6
d_gene: -
len: 15
abundance: few

CDR3nt: TGCAGTACTAGTTGGGGACTAGCTCTAGGTGAGCAGTTCTTC
CDR3aa: CSTSWGLALGEQFF
j_gene: TRBJ2-1
v_gene: TRBV20-1
d_gene: TRBD2
len: 14
abundance: few

CDR3nt: TGTGCCATCAGTGAGTCTACAGGGGGCAGTCAGCCCCAGCATTTT
CDR3aa: CAISESTGGSQPQHF
j_gene: TRBJ1-5
v_gene: TRBV10-3
d_gene: TRBD1
len: 15
abundance: -

CDR3nt: TGTGCCAGCAGCTTACGGACAGCCTCTGGTAGCACGATCTACAATGAGCAGTTCTTC
CDR3aa: CASSLRTASGSTIYNEQFF
j_gene: TRBJ2-1
v_gene: TRBV11-2
d_gene: -
len: 19
abundance: few

CDR3nt: TGCAGTGCTAGAGTAACGCCGTCCTACGAGCAGTACTTC
CDR3aa: CSARVTPSYEQYF
j_gene: TRBJ2-7
v_gene: TRBV20-1
d_gene: -
len: 13
abundance: -

CDR3nt: TGCAGTGCTTACGACAGGGAGGTCTATGGCTACACCTTC
CDR3aa: CSAYDREVYGYTF
j_gene: TRBJ1-2
v_gene: TRBV20-1
d_gene: TRBD1
len: 13
abundance: -

CDR3nt: TGTGCCAGCAGCCAAGTTCAAGTTCCGGGGGTGGGACAGCCCCAGCATTTT
CDR3aa: CASSQVQVPGVGQPQHF
j_gene: TRBJ1-5
v_gene: TRBV4-2
d_gene: -
len: 17
abundance: -

CDR3nt: TGTGCCAGCAGCCTGTCTAGCGGGCCCGAGACCCAGTACTTC
CDR3aa: CASSLSSGPETQYF
j_gene: TRBJ2-5
v_gene: TRBV11-2
d_gene: TRBD2
len: 14
abundance: few

CDR3nt: TGTGCCAGCAGCCAAGAACCTAGCGGGTGGGACGAGCAGTACTTC
CDR3aa: CASSQEPSGWDEQYF
j_gene: TRBJ2-7
v_gene: TRBV3-1
d_gene: TRBD2
len: 15
abundance: -

CDR3nt: TGTGCCAGCAGCTTAGCGGCCCCCAATGAGCAGTTCTTC
CDR3aa: CASSLAAPNEQFF
j_gene: TRBJ2-1
v_gene: TRBV7-2
d_gene: -
len: 13
abundance: few

CDR3nt: TGTGCCAGCAGCTCGCGGACAGGGTCGGAAGCTTTCTTT
CDR3aa: CASSSRTGSEAFF
j_gene: TRBJ1-1
v_gene: TRBV7-7
d_gene: TRBD1
len: 13
abundance: -

CDR3nt: TGTGCCAGCAGCTTAGGGGGGACAGTTAACTATGGCTACACCTTC
CDR3aa: CASSLGGTVNYGYTF
j_gene: TRBJ1-2
v_gene: TRBV7-2
d_gene: TRBD1
len: 15
abundance: -

CDR3nt: TGTGCCAGCAGCTCCTTAACTAGCGGTGCCACCGGGGAGCTGTTTTTT
CDR3aa: CASSSLTSGATGELFF
j_gene: TRBJ2-2
v_gene: TRBV7-7
d_gene: TRBD2
len: 16
abundance: -

CDR3nt: TGCAGTGCCCCCCTAGCCTGGGAGCAGTTCTTC
CDR3aa: CSAPLAWEQFF
j_gene: TRBJ2-1
v_gene: TRBV20-1
d_gene: -
len: 11
abundance: -

CDR3nt: TGCAGCGTTGAACTCACGGGGGGCCGATATGGCTACACCTTC
CDR3aa: CSVELTGGRYGYTF
j_gene: TRBJ1-2
v_gene: TRBV29-1
d_gene: -
len: 14
abundance: many

CDR3nt: TGTGCCAGCAGCTTGAGGACGAACTATCAGCCCCAGCATTTT
CDR3aa: CASSLRTNYQPQHF
j_gene: TRBJ1-5
v_gene: TRBV5-6
d_gene: -
len: 14
abundance: few

CDR3nt: TGTGCCAGCAGCGCGCACCGGGACAGGGATACTGGCTACACCTTC
CDR3aa: CASSAHRDRDTGYTF
j_gene: TRBJ1-2
v_gene: TRBV7-9
d_gene: TRBD1
len: 15
abundance: -

CDR3nt: TGTGCCAGCCAGGCGGGGGTAGCGGTGGTTAATGAGCAGTTCTTC
CDR3aa: CASQAGVAVVNEQFF
j_gene: TRBJ2-1
v_gene: TRBV2
d_gene: TRBD2
len: 15
abundance: few

CDR3nt: TGCGCCAGCAGTGCGAGGTGGGGGGGCGACGCAGATACGCAGTATTTT
CDR3aa: CASSARWGGDADTQYF
j_gene: TRBJ2-3
v_gene: TRBV10-2
d_gene: -
len: 16
abundance: -

CDR3nt: TGTGCCAGCAGCGTAGGATCCGTGAGTGAGCAGTTCTTC
CDR3aa: CASSVGSVSEQFF
j_gene: TRBJ2-1
v_gene: TRBV9
d_gene: -
len: 13
abundance: -

CDR3nt: TGCGCCAGCAGCTCTGGGACAGGGGAAGATGAAAAACTGTTTTTT
CDR3aa: CASSSGTGEDEKLFF
j_gene: TRBJ1-4
v_gene: TRBV5-1
d_gene: TRBD1
len: 15
abundance: -

CDR3nt: TGTGCCAGCAGCCTCCGGAGGGGTGATAATTCACCCCTCCACTTT
CDR3aa: CASSLRRGDNSPLHF
j_gene: TRBJ1-6
v_gene: TRBV7-6
d_gene: -
len: 15
abundance: few

CDR3nt: TGCAGTGGCCAGAGCGGGACCGATACTAACTATGGCTACACCTTC
CDR3aa: CSGQSGTDTNYGYTF
j_gene: TRBJ1-2
v_gene: TRBV20-1
d_gene: -
len: 15
abundance: -

CDR3nt: TGTGCCAGCAGCTACCCCAGGACAGGGTCCTACAATGAGCAGTTCTTC
CDR3aa: CASSYPRTGSYNEQFF
j_gene: TRBJ2-1
v_gene: TRBV7-9
d_gene: TRBD1
len: 16
abundance: -

CDR3nt: TGTGCCAGCAGGCTTGAGGGGGCAGGGACTGAAGCTTTCTTT
CDR3aa: CASRLEGAGTEAFF
j_gene: TRBJ1-1
v_gene: TRBV6-1
d_gene: TRBD1
len: 14
abundance: many

CDR3nt: TGTGCCAGCAGCCTCCCCGGGACAGGGGCCACTGAAGCTTTCTTT
CDR3aa: CASSLPGTGATEAFF
j_gene: TRBJ1-1
v_gene: TRBV7-9
d_gene: TRBD1
len: 15
abundance: few

CDR3nt: TGTGCCAGCAGTTCCCCAACTAGTGGGCTGCGCGGTGAGCAGTTCTTC
CDR3aa: CASSSPTSGLRGEQFF
j_gene: TRBJ2-1
v_gene: TRBV27
d_gene: -
len: 16
abundance: -

CDR3nt: TGTGCCACCGATATCGGATCCTCGGGCACAGATACGCAGTATTTT
CDR3aa: CATDIGSSGTDTQYF
j_gene: TRBJ2-3
v_gene: TRBV24-1
d_gene: -
len: 15
abundance: -

CDR3nt: TGTGCCAGCAGTGACGTGGGGACTAGCGGGCACAATGAGCAGTTCTTC
CDR3aa: CASSDVGTSGHNEQFF
j_gene: TRBJ2-1
v_gene: TRBV6-4
d_gene: TRBD2
len: 16
abundance: -

CDR3nt: TGCGCCAGCAGCCATTCAGCGGGAGGGATACCCTTTACAGATACGCAGTATTTT
CDR3aa: CASSHSAGGIPFTDTQYF
j_gene: TRBJ2-3
v_gene: TRBV4-1
d_gene: TRBD2
len: 18
abundance: -

CDR3nt: TGTGCCAGCAGCGAGCGGGCGCGACGCACCGGGGAGCTGTTTTTT
CDR3aa: CASSERARRTGELFF
j_gene: TRBJ2-2
v_gene: TRBV12-3/TRBV12-4
d_gene: -
len: 15
abundance: many

CDR3nt: TGTGCCAGCAGCTCCCGGGATCTGAACACTGAAGCTTTCTTT
CDR3aa: CASSSRDLNTEAFF
j_gene: TRBJ1-1
v_gene: TRBV7-8
d_gene: -
len: 14
abundance: few

CDR3nt: TGTGCCACCTCTGGGGCGACTAGCGGGAGTATAAATGAGCAGTTCTTC
CDR3aa: CATSGATSGSINEQFF
j_gene: TRBJ2-1
v_gene: TRBV10-3
d_gene: TRBD2
len: 16
abundance: -

CDR3nt: TGTGCCAGCAGTGCGACACAGGGAGACACTGAAGCTTTCTTT
CDR3aa: CASSATQGDTEAFF
j_gene: TRBJ1-1
v_gene: TRBV2
d_gene: -
len: 14
abundance: few

CDR3nt: TGTGCCACCAGTGCCGCGGGACAGACATACAATGAGCAGTTCTTC
CDR3aa: CATSAAGQTYNEQFF
j_gene: TRBJ2-1
v_gene: TRBV15
d_gene: -
len: 15
abundance: -

CDR3nt: TGCGCCAGCAGGAAGGACAGGCTCACCGGGGAGCTGTTTTTT
CDR3aa: CASRKDRLTGELFF
j_gene: TRBJ2-2
v_gene: TRBV5-1
d_gene: TRBD1
len: 14
abundance: few

CDR3nt: TGTGCCAGCAGCTTAGCGGTGGAAGGGACGGAAAAACTGTTTTTT
CDR3aa: CASSLAVEGTEKLFF
j_gene: TRBJ1-4
v_gene: TRBV11-2
d_gene: -
len: 15
abundance: -

CDR3nt: TGCGCCAGCAGCTTGGGGGACACCGGGGGCAATCAGCCCCAGCATTTT
CDR3aa: CASSLGDTGGNQPQHF
j_gene: TRBJ1-5
v_gene: TRBV5-1
d_gene: -
len: 16
abundance: many

CDR3nt: TGTGCCAGCAGCCCTAGTGGCAGGGGAGAGACCCAGTACTTC
CDR3aa: CASSPSGRGETQYF
j_gene: TRBJ2-5
v_gene: TRBV7-2
d_gene: -
len: 14
abundance: -

CDR3nt: TGTGCCAGCCGGGGGGCAGGGGGAATGAACACTGAAGCTTTCTTT
CDR3aa: CASRGAGGMNTEAFF
j_gene: TRBJ1-1
v_gene: TRBV2
d_gene: TRBD1
len: 15
abundance: many